One sample yielded the 9 T cell receptor beta chains listed below, sequenced in a study of cytomegalovirus exposure and HLA in healthy donors. PCR employed 60 Vbeta and 13 Jbeta primers. TCRdb's table, derived via immunoSEQ multiplex PCR, lists solely in-frame clones and lacks some. Of roughly 120,000 clones in the sample, 80% to 90% were seen once. Source material: PBMCs. These receptor sequences come from a man aged 40-49 years in good health and CMV-seronegative.

V is TRBV10-1 and J is TRBJ2-5; 12 bases map to TRBD1. V lost 1 base and J lost 4; bases outside the gene matches: 4. The length of the CDR3 is 16 residues. CDR1 and CDR2 (germline): WNHNN, SYGVQD (reference sequence). The CDR3 sequence: CASSEFRDRGRETQYF. The CDR3 coding sequence is TGCGCCAGCAGTGAGTTCCGGGACAGGGGGCGAGAGACCCAGTACTTC.

The chain combines TRBV30 with TRBJ2-1; D gene ambiguous. This CDR3 comprises 13 residues. Between the trimmed V and J ends, which lost 4 bases and 0 bases, there was a span of 7 bases. CDR1 and CDR2 from the germline V gene are GTSNPN and SVGIG (reference sequence). The CDR3 DNA reads as TGTGCCTGGATGCGGAGCTCCTACAATGAGCAGTTCTTC. Its protein product is CAWMRSSYNEQFF.

This sequence joins TRBV5-1 and TRBJ2-3, with D possibly being TRBD2 (6 bases). Germline V gives CDR1 SGHRS, CDR2 YFSETQ. The length of the CDR3 is 14 residues. V was cut by 4 bases and J by 2 bases, with 11 bases left in between. The CDR3 DNA reads as TGCGCCAGCAGCCACGGACTATACACAGATACGCAGTATTTT. Protein: CASSHGLYTDTQYF.

The genes are TRBV27 and TRBJ1-5; perhaps TRBD1 as D (5 bases). Germline lookup yields CDR1 MNHEY and CDR2 SMNVEV (reference sequence). Trimming removed 6 bases at V and 6 bases at J, with 21 bases between. The CDR3 runs to 16 residues. The CDR3, as DNA: TGTGCCAGCAGCCCCTTCAGTCAGGGACTCCTTCAGCCCCAGCATTTT. Encoded protein: CASSPFSQGLLQPQHF.

V and J are TRBV6-5 and TRBJ2-7; 11 bases are a match to TRBD1. The length of the CDR3 is 16 residues. V dropped 0 bases and J dropped 3; count of bases not matched to a gene: 4. CDR1 and CDR2 from the germline V gene are MNHEY and SVGAGI. CDR3 residues: CASSYSGQGAFYEQYF. The DNA for the CDR3 is TGTGCCAGCAGTTACTCCGGACAGGGGGCCTTCTACGAGCAGTACTTC.

V gene TRBV27 combines with J gene TRBJ2-7, with 9 bases fitting TRBD1. After removal of 5 bases from V and 2 bases from J, the junction contained 10 bases not matched to a gene. In germline, CDR1 is MNHEY, CDR2 SMNVEV (reference sequence). This CDR3 region has 16 residues. The CDR3 DNA follows: TGTGCCAGCAGTCGGACGGCGGGGACAGGGCCCTACGAGCAGTACTTC. Residues: CASSRTAGTGPYEQYF.

J is TRBJ2-7 and V is TRBV28, with 8 positions matching TRBD2. CDR1 MDHEN and CDR2 SYDVKM come from the germline V gene. This CDR3 has 15 amino acids. Trimming at V came to 5 bases and at J to 5 bases, leaving 11 bases not matched to a gene. The CDR3 sequence is CASSQAGTSIHEQYF. The CDR3 nucleotides read TGTGCCAGCAGTCAAGCCGGGACTAGTATCCACGAGCAGTACTTC. The full variable domain, rest sourced from reference TRBV28 and TRBJ2-7, is DVKVTQSSRYLVKRTGEKVFLECVQDMDHENMFWYRQDPGLGLRLIYFSYDVKMKEKGDIPEGYSVSREKKERFSLILESASTNQTSMYLCASSQAGTSIHEQYFGPGTRLTVT.

V and J are TRBV7-8 and TRBJ1-2, with 8 nucleotides matching TRBD1. With V trimmed by 3 bases and J by 2 bases, 8 bases remained unmatched. Per the germline V gene, CDR1 is SGHVS and CDR2 is FQNEAQ. The CDR3 has 16 amino acids. DNA for the CDR3: TGTGCCAGCAGCTTGGGGGCCAGGGGGCAGAACTATGGCTACACCTTC. Its protein is CASSLGARGQNYGYTF.

J is TRBJ1-4 and V is TRBV15; weak D call: TRBD1 (6 bases). Germline V gene sequence: CDR1 LNHNV, CDR2 YYDKDF (reference sequence). V dropped 0 bases and J dropped 7 bases, with 12 bases sitting between them. The CDR3 spans 15 residues. The CDR3 sequence: CATSRDVGAGEKLFF. The CDR3, as DNA: TGTGCCACCAGCAGAGATGTGGGGGCGGGTGAAAAACTGTTTTTT.